A selection of T cell receptor beta chains follows, all from one sample in a study of OX40 agonist ivuxolimab in advanced cancers. The table came from immunoSEQ multiplex PCR; TCRdb's copy has only in-frame clones and leaves some out. Of 90,000 or so clones in the sample, over 75% were seen once. The sequencing here drew on CD4+ or CD8+ T cells sorted from blood, taken in a trial of the OX40 agonist ivuxolimab. The receptors were sampled from an adult with an advanced solid tumor such as melanoma, head and neck, liver or kidney cancer. Both conserved end residues are part of each CDR3. The D gene is left open where the match is weak. The size field is filled for only some rows; it gives once, few, many or a size class.

d_gene,len,v_gene,abundance,j_gene,CDR3aa,CDR3nt
-,20,TRBV23-1,-,TRBJ2-3,CASSHSDKVSPFEITDTQYF,TGCGCCAGCAGTCACTCGGACAAGGTGTCCCCCTTCGAGATCACAGATACGCAGTATTTT
-,15,TRBV9,-,TRBJ2-1,CASSVAGGGGLGQFF,TGTGCCAGCAGCGTAGCAGGAGGTGGGGGGTTGGGGCAGTTCTTC
TRBD1,16,TRBV15,-,TRBJ2-2,CATSRRQGIGTGELFF,TGTGCCACCAGCAGGAGACAGGGAATCGGTACCGGGGAGCTGTTTTTT
-,15,TRBV5-1,-,TRBJ2-5,CASSRLEGPQETQYF,TGCGCCAGCAGCAGACTAGAGGGACCACAAGAGACCCAGTACTTC
-,13,TRBV5-4,-,TRBJ2-1,CASSLDNYNEQFF,TGTGCCAGCAGCTTGGACAATTACAATGAGCAGTTCTTC
TRBD2,17,TRBV19,-,TRBJ2-3,CASSIATSGVTTDTQYF,TGTGCCAGTAGTATTGCCACTAGCGGGGTAACCACAGATACGCAGTATTTT
-,14,TRBV27,-,TRBJ2-7,CASSLSKTVYEQYF,TGTGCCAGCAGTTTATCGAAGACTGTCTACGAGCAGTACTTC
TRBD2,14,TRBV19,-,TRBJ2-7,CASSRLAGDYEQYF,TGTGCCAGTAGTCGACTAGCGGGGGACTACGAGCAGTACTTC
-,13,TRBV2,-,TRBJ2-5,CASNTRLEETQYF,TGTGCCAGCAACACCCGGTTGGAGGAGACCCAGTACTTC
TRBD1,16,TRBV18,once,TRBJ1-3,CASSPNAGTAGNTIYF,TGTGCCAGCTCACCGAACGCCGGGACAGCCGGAAACACCATATATTTT
-,13,TRBV2,few,TRBJ1-2,CASSPGQNYGYTF,TGTGCCAGCAGTCCAGGACAGAACTATGGCTACACCTTC
TRBD1,14,TRBV4-1,-,TRBJ2-2,CASRTTGGTGELFF,TGCGCCAGCAGAACGACAGGGGGCACCGGGGAGCTGTTTTTT
-,13,TRBV28,-,TRBJ1-5,CASSGTGPARWHF,TGTGCCAGCAGTGGGACTGGACCGGCCCGGTGGCATTTT
-,14,TRBV29-1,-,TRBJ2-2,CSVEPGANTGELFF,TGCAGCGTTGAGCCGGGGGCGAACACCGGGGAGCTGTTTTTT
-,11,TRBV11-3,-,TRBJ2-2,CASSTTGELFF,TGTGCCAGCAGCACCACCGGGGAGCTGTTTTTT
TRBD1,16,TRBV7-8,few,TRBJ1-3,CASSSGQGGTGNTIYF,TGTGCCAGCAGCTCCGGACAGGGAGGCACTGGAAACACCATATATTTT
-,13,TRBV7-3,-,TRBJ1-1,CASSFSRFTEAFF,TGTGCCAGCAGCTTCTCGAGATTCACTGAAGCTTTCTTT
-,15,TRBV11-2,-,TRBJ2-4,CASSPGPQAKNIQYF,TGTGCCAGCAGCCCGGGCCCCCAGGCCAAAAACATTCAGTACTTC
TRBD1,16,TRBV27,-,TRBJ2-1,CASSRSGTARYNEQFF,TGTGCCAGCAGTCGTTCCGGGACAGCTCGCTACAATGAGCAGTTCTTC
-,14,TRBV29-1,-,TRBJ2-3,CSVEWPPGTDTQYF,TGCAGCGTTGAGTGGCCGCCCGGGACAGATACGCAGTATTTT
-,14,TRBV27,-,TRBJ1-4,CASRPGTTNEKLFF,TGTGCCAGCAGACCCGGGACAACTAATGAAAAACTGTTTTTT
-,15,TRBV19,-,TRBJ2-3,CASSIIGAGTDTQYF,TGTGCCAGTAGTATTATCGGGGCGGGCACAGATACGCAGTATTTT
-,14,TRBV11-2,-,TRBJ1-2,CASSLAEQGLGYTF,TGTGCCAGCAGCTTAGCGGAACAGGGTTTAGGCTACACCTTC
TRBD2,18,TRBV9,-,TRBJ2-2,CASSVGLAGDVGTGELFF,TGTGCCAGCAGCGTAGGGCTAGCGGGAGACGTTGGCACCGGGGAGCTGTTTTTT
TRBD1,13,TRBV4-2,-,TRBJ1-6,CASSPDRGSPLHF,TGTGCCAGCAGCCCTGACAGGGGTTCACCCCTCCACTTT
TRBD1,17,TRBV7-9,-,TRBJ1-1,CASSFFTRTGRDTEAFF,TGTGCCAGCAGCTTCTTTACTCGGACAGGGAGGGACACTGAAGCTTTCTTT
-,14,TRBV14,-,TRBJ1-2,CASSTSGRIYGYTF,TGTGCCAGCAGCACATCGGGACGGATCTATGGCTACACCTTC
-,13,TRBV7-3,-,TRBJ2-1,CASSPEGLGEQFF,TGTGCCAGCAGCCCCGAGGGACTGGGTGAGCAGTTCTTC
TRBD2,14,TRBV10-3,-,TRBJ2-7,CAIRATQRDYEQYF,TGTGCCATCAGGGCTACTCAGCGGGACTACGAGCAGTACTTC
TRBD1,15,TRBV7-2,once,TRBJ2-1,CASSLQGAFRNEQFF,TGTGCCAGCAGCCTACAGGGGGCGTTCCGCAATGAGCAGTTCTTC
-,16,TRBV19,-,TRBJ2-1,CASRSGPSARGGEQFF,TGTGCCAGTAGGTCAGGCCCCTCAGCGCGTGGGGGTGAGCAGTTCTTC
TRBD2,11,TRBV20-1,-,TRBJ2-1,CSAKSGREQFF,TGCAGTGCTAAAAGCGGGAGGGAGCAGTTCTTC
-,11,TRBV20-1,-,TRBJ2-3,CSASSGDTQYF,TGCAGTGCTAGTTCCGGAGATACGCAGTATTTT
-,16,TRBV9,-,TRBJ2-2,CASSVNVGGDTGELFF,TGTGCCAGCAGCGTAAATGTTGGTGGGGATACCGGGGAGCTGTTTTTT
TRBD2,16,TRBV30,-,TRBJ2-7,CAWIGTSGSPPYEQYF,TGTGCCTGGATCGGGACTAGCGGGAGCCCCCCCTACGAGCAGTACTTC
-,14,TRBV7-9,-,TRBJ1-1,CASSVRVKDTEAFF,TGTGCCAGCAGCGTACGGGTCAAGGACACTGAAGCTTTCTTT
TRBD1,16,TRBV7-7,-,TRBJ2-3,CASSLSGTGRTDTQYF,TGTGCCAGCAGCTTATCGGGGACAGGACGCACAGATACGCAGTATTTT
TRBD2,14,TRBV5-1,-,TRBJ2-5,CASSTGLAGETQYF,TGCGCCAGCAGCACGGGACTAGCGGGGGAGACCCAGTACTTC
-,13,TRBV18,few,TRBJ2-7,CASSPAGSYEQYF,TGTGCCAGCTCACCAGCAGGGTCCTACGAGCAGTACTTC
-,13,TRBV30,-,TRBJ1-1,CAWDRRWNTEAFF,TGTGCGTGGGACCGAAGATGGAACACTGAAGCTTTCTTT
-,12,TRBV19,once,TRBJ2-3,CASSQPTDTQYF,TGTGCCAGTAGTCAGCCTACAGATACGCAGTATTTT
TRBD2,19,TRBV11-2,-,TRBJ2-3,CASSTRRPSGIRGPDTQYF,TGTGCCAGCAGCACGAGACGGCCTAGCGGGATCAGGGGCCCAGATACGCAGTATTTT
-,14,TRBV19,-,TRBJ2-2,CASSPGTDTGELFF,TGTGCCAGTAGCCCCGGGACTGATACCGGGGAGCTGTTTTTT
TRBD2,15,TRBV2,-,TRBJ2-3,CASSRLAGDLDTQYF,TGTGCCAGCAGCAGACTAGCGGGAGATTTGGATACGCAGTATTTT
TRBD1,15,TRBV5-1,-,TRBJ2-3,CASSGGQGAVDTQYF,TGCGCCAGCAGCGGGGGACAGGGGGCGGTAGATACGCAGTATTTT
-,18,TRBV30,-,TRBJ1-1,CAWIGPRGVFRVDTEAFF,TGTGCCTGGATCGGGCCAAGGGGCGTGTTTCGGGTGGACACTGAAGCTTTCTTT
-,14,TRBV19,-,TRBJ2-5,CASSMGAFQETQYF,TGTGCCAGTAGTATGGGGGCCTTCCAAGAGACCCAGTACTTC
-,13,TRBV19,-,TRBJ2-3,CASSIGPRDTQYF,TGTGCCAGTAGTATTGGGCCTCGGGATACGCAGTATTTT
-,17,TRBV2,once,TRBJ1-3,CASSERGSTGFGNTIYF,TGTGCCAGCAGTGAAAGGGGTAGTACAGGGTTTGGAAACACCATATATTTT
-,15,TRBV11-3,-,TRBJ1-4,CASSLVSGGAGKLFF,TGTGCCAGCAGCTTAGTCTCGGGGGGCGCAGGAAAACTGTTTTTT
-,13,TRBV29-1,-,TRBJ2-2,CSVGAENTGELFF,TGCAGCGTTGGCGCAGAAAACACCGGGGAGCTGTTTTTT
TRBD2,15,TRBV6-6,-,TRBJ2-1,CASSYPQGGPDEQFF,TGTGCCAGCAGTTACCCCCAGGGAGGGCCGGATGAGCAGTTCTTC
TRBD1,15,TRBV5-5,once,TRBJ1-4,CASSGGDSRNEKLFF,TGTGCCAGCAGCGGGGGGGACAGCCGGAATGAAAAACTGTTTTTT
-,12,TRBV29-1,few,TRBJ2-4,CSVEEGENIQYF,TGCAGCGTTGAAGAGGGCGAAAACATTCAGTACTTC
-,15,TRBV2,-,TRBJ2-5,CASSAKKHKEETQYF,TGTGCCAGCAGTGCAAAGAAGCATAAAGAAGAGACCCAGTACTTC
-,14,TRBV7-9,-,TRBJ2-1,CASSAGLARNEQFF,TGTGCCAGCAGCGCTGGGCTAGCGAGGAATGAGCAGTTCTTC
-,12,TRBV2,-,TRBJ1-1,CASKEDYTEAFF,TGTGCCAGCAAGGAGGACTACACTGAAGCTTTCTTT
TRBD1,16,TRBV7-2,-,TRBJ1-4,CATSSGRGLINEKLFF,TGTGCCACATCCTCGGGCAGGGGGCTTATTAATGAAAAACTGTTTTTT